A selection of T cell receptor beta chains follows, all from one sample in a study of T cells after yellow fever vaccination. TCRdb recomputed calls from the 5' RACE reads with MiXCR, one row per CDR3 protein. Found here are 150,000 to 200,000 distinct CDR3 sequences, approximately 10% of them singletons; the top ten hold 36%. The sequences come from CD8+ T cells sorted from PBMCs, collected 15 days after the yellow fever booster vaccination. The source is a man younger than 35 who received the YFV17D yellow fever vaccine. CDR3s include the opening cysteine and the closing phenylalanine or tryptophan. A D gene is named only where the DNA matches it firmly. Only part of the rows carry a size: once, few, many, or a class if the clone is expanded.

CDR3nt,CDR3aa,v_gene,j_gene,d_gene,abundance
TGTGCCAGCAGCCTAAGGGGCGGGGAAGGATTAAACATTCAGTACTTC,CASSLRGGEGLNIQYF,TRBV7-9,TRBJ2-4,.,few
TGTGCCAGCAGCCAAGGCGACCTTGTAGCCCGAGAGACCCAGTACTTC,CASSQGDLVARETQYF,TRBV4-2,TRBJ2-5,.,few
TGTGCCACCAGCAGAGAGGCAGCAGACAAGGGCTACACCTTC,CATSREAADKGYTF,TRBV15,TRBJ1-2,.,few
TGTGCCAGCAGCTTACCGGGCGGCCGGGAACCTTCTGAGACCCAGTACTTC,CASSLPGGREPSETQYF,TRBV7-9,TRBJ2-5,.,few
TGCGCCAGTCATCCGGGGACAGGGTGGGAGACCCAGTACTTC,CASHPGTGWETQYF,TRBV5-1,TRBJ2-5,TRBD1,many
TGTGCCAGCTCCCCACCGCGGAGCTCTGGAAACACCATATATTTT,CASSPPRSSGNTIYF,TRBV18,TRBJ1-3,.,.
TGCGCCAGCAGCCCCTTGCCAGGGGAAGAGACCCAGTACTTC,CASSPLPGEETQYF,TRBV4-1,TRBJ2-5,.,.
TGCGCCAGCAGCCAAGATCAGAAGGGACCCTCTGGGGCCAACGTCCTGACTTTC,CASSQDQKGPSGANVLTF,TRBV4-3,TRBJ2-6,.,many
TGTGCCAGCAGTTACCGAGGTGGGGTAAGGTTATCTGGGGCCAACGTCCTGACTTTC,CASSYRGGVRLSGANVLTF,TRBV6-5,TRBJ2-6,.,.
TGCGCCAGCAGCCAAGAAGCCGGGACAGCCTCTTCGTGGAGCAATCAGCCCCAGCATTTT,CASSQEAGTASSWSNQPQHF,TRBV4-1,TRBJ1-5,TRBD1,.